Listed here are 17 T cell receptor beta chains from one sample, sequenced in a study of T-cell reconstitution after alpha-beta-depleted transplantation in children. Unique molecular identifiers were incorporated when the TCRbeta library was constructed. TCRdb independently ran MiXCR on the PCR reads; one entry per CDR3 protein. The sample has roughly 610,000 distinct CDR3 sequences, 10% to 13% seen once; the top ten hold about 4%. The material sequenced was PBMCs from the stem cell graft donor, taken from the stem cell graft. The receptors were sampled from a human donor who donated a stem cell graft to a child with acute myeloid leukemia.

Note on this clonotype: The junction departs from the called germline gene at one end, perhaps through a read error. The chain joins TRBV4-3 to TRBJ2-1; 7 bases are shared with TRBD2. This CDR3 comprises 17 residues. Germline loops: CDR1 LGHNA, CDR2 YSLEER. The CDR3 reads CASSLYPSGGSPNEQCF. CDR3 DNA: TGCGCCAGCAGCCTCTACCCCTCGGGCGGGAGCCCCAATGAGCAGTGCTTC.

The chain combines TRBV2 with TRBJ2-5; 16 nucleotides align to TRBD2. The J segment lost 3 bases and the V segment lost 10 bases, leaving 14 bases of the junction unmatched. This CDR3 spans 18 amino acids. Germline CDR1 and CDR2: SNHLY and FYNNEI. The CDR3 DNA reads as TGTGCCATCAGCCGTGGGACTAGCGGGAGGGTTTCGGAAGAGACCCAGTACTTC. Its protein product is CAISRGTSGRVSEETQYF.

The table lists this clonotype with a few counts. The chain has TRBV12-3 or TRBV12-4 and TRBJ1-6; 7 nucleotides agree with TRBD1. Losses at the gene ends were 7 bases for V and 2 bases for J; bases not matched to a gene: 5. CDR3 length equals 15 residues. Written as DNA, the CDR3 is TGTGCCAGCACCTCTGGGACAGCCTATAATTCACCCCTCCACTTT. As protein: CASTSGTAYNSPLHF.

This clonotype appeared many times. The chain joins TRBV29-1 to TRBJ2-3; 9 nucleotides agree with TRBD1. The CDR3 consists of 13 residues. Germline assignment: CDR1 SQVTM and CDR2 ANQGSEA. Trimming removed 6 bases from V and 6 bases from J; junction bases left unmatched: 7. The CDR3 sequence: CSVRDRDRDTQYF. The CDR3 DNA reads as TGCAGCGTAAGGGACAGGGACCGGGATACGCAGTATTTT.

This clonotype was picked up many times. The chain joins TRBV12-3 or TRBV12-4 to TRBJ2-5; 8 bases fit TRBD2. There are 13 residues in the CDR3. V was clipped by 2 bases and J by 9 bases; unmatched bases: 5. The CDR3 DNA is TGTGCCAGCAGTTTATCCAGCGGGGGAGCCCAGTACTTC. Its protein is CASSLSSGGAQYF.

This clonotype was counted many times. The genes are TRBV20-1 and TRBJ2-7; 11 bases are shared with TRBD2. The CDR3 runs to 16 residues. Germline trimming cut 0 bases from V and 3 bases from J; bases unmatched to any gene: 7. Germline V CDR1 and CDR2: DFQATT, SNEGSKA (reference sequence). The CDR3 region has the DNA TGCAGTGCTAGAGATCGATCGGGACTAGCGGTCTACGAGCAGTACTTC. Translating it yields CSARDRSGLAVYEQYF.

This clonotype came up many times. This chain links TRBV6-5 with TRBJ2-1; weak D call: TRBD2 (6 bases). This CDR3 spans 15 amino acids. Germline V lookup: CDR1 MNHEY, CDR2 SVGAGI. Trimming took 0 bases from V and 0 from J, leaving 6 bases between them. CDR3 DNA sequence: TGTGCCAGCAGTTACTCTAGCGGCTCCTACAATGAGCAGTTCTTC. Translation: CASSYSSGSYNEQFF.

The chain couples TRBV7-6 to TRBJ2-5; 7 bases align to TRBD1. The CDR3 is made up of 16 amino acids. CDR1 and CDR2 (germline): SGHVS, FNYEAQ. Trimming took 0 bases from V and 1 from J; bases not matched to a gene: 5. CDR3 region: CASSLAPNRGQETQYF. The CDR3, as DNA: TGTGCCAGCAGCTTAGCCCCCAACAGGGGCCAAGAGACCCAGTACTTC.

The chain carries TRBV25-1 and TRBJ1-4; the D gene is possibly TRBD1 (5 bases). Germline loops: CDR1 MGHDK, CDR2 SYGVNS. The CDR3 runs 14 residues. V was cut by 6 bases and J by 8 bases, with 16 bases left in between. The CDR3 region is CASRGGGLGEKLFF. The CDR3 DNA reads TGTGCCAGCAGGGGGGGGGGTTTAGGGGAAAAACTGTTTTTT.

This clonotype was observed a few times. The genes are TRBV20-1 and TRBJ2-3, with D possibly being TRBD2 (6 bases). Germline CDR1 DFQATT, CDR2 SNEGSKA (reference sequence). The CDR3 sequence is 16 residues long. V lost 6 bases to trimming and J lost 4 bases, with 23 bases between them. CDR3 DNA sequence: TGCAGTGCACCTCCGGGGGAAGGGTTCTCTCCAGATACGCAGTATTTT. Translation: CSAPPGEGFSPDTQYF.

This clonotype occurred many times. The rearrangement uses TRBV4-3 and TRBJ2-1, with 12 positions matching TRBD2. Per the germline V gene, CDR1 is LGHNA and CDR2 is YSLEER. The CDR3 runs to 15 residues. Trimming at V came to 3 bases and at J to 4 bases, leaving 1 base not matched to a gene. DNA for the CDR3: TGCGCCAGCAGCCAGCTAGCGGGAGGGTACAATGAGCAGTTCTTC. It yields the protein CASSQLAGGYNEQFF.

This clonotype was recorded many times. The gene calls are TRBV5-1 and TRBJ2-1; possible D gene TRBD1, 5 bases. This CDR3 has 14 residues. Germline values: CDR1 SGHRS, CDR2 YFSETQ. The V end lost 4 bases, the J end lost 5 bases, and 13 bases lay between the germline ends. CDR3 bases: TGCGCCAGCAGCCTGCAAGGGGCTGACAATGAGCAGTTCTTC. Its translation is CASSLQGADNEQFF.

This clonotype was found many times. The rearrangement links TRBV28 to TRBJ2-1; D gene uncertain. V was trimmed by 3 bases and J by 0 bases, leaving 9 bases between them. The V gene's germline CDR1 is MDHEN and CDR2 SYDVKM. The CDR3 length is 15 residues. The CDR3 region is CASSFTGTSYNEQFF. In nucleotides, the CDR3 is TGTGCCAGCAGTTTCACGGGTACCTCCTACAATGAGCAGTTCTTC.

The chain joins TRBV27 to TRBJ2-5, with D tentatively TRBD2 (6 bases). Per germline, CDR1 MNHEY and CDR2 SMNVEV (reference sequence). Trimming took 5 bases from V and 5 from J, leaving 27 bases between them. The CDR3 contains 18 residues. CDR3 in DNA: TGTGCCAGCAGTCCCAACTACTTAGGAGGGCCACTGGAGGAGACCCAGTACTTC. It specifies CASSPNYLGGPLEETQYF.

Only a few counts were recorded for this clonotype. This chain joins TRBV4-3 and TRBJ1-5, with D maybe TRBD1 (5 bases). This CDR3 has 14 residues. V was trimmed by 0 bases and J by 3 bases, leaving 6 bases between them. Germline-derived CDR1 and CDR2 are LGHNA and YSLEER. This chain's CDR3 is CASSQDRDNQPQHF. The CDR3 coding sequence is TGCGCCAGCAGCCAAGACAGGGACAATCAGCCCCAGCATTTT.

The genes are TRBV28 and TRBJ2-2, with a possible D match to TRBD1 (6 bases). V was trimmed by 5 bases and J by 6 bases, leaving 13 bases between them. Germline V gene data show CDR1 as MDHEN and CDR2 as SYDVKM. The CDR3 is made up of 14 amino acids. This chain's CDR3 is CASSDAQGPGELFF. The CDR3 nucleotides are TGTGCCAGCAGTGATGCCCAGGGGCCCGGGGAGCTGTTTTTT.

This clonotype was counted between two and nine times. The V gene is TRBV4-3, the J gene TRBJ2-2, with 8 positions matching TRBD2. This CDR3 contains 19 residues. Germline CDR1 LGHNA, CDR2 YSLEER. V lost 2 bases, J lost 4 bases, and 15 bases stayed unmatched. CDR3 sequence reads: CASSQKLSATSATTGELFF. The CDR3 region has the DNA TGCGCCAGCAGCCAAAAGCTGTCGGCGACTAGCGCTACCACCGGGGAGCTGTTTTTT.